This entry concerns a single T cell receptor beta chain. Its specificity is not known. An amount of RNA that ranged from roughly 0.5 to 1 ug was reverse transcribed with random hexamers. Coverage of TCR beta CDR3 amplification by immunoSEQ multiplex PCR extended to 54 Vbeta and 13 Jbeta. TCRdb processed the immunoSEQ multiplex PCR reads anew with MiXCR; each CDR3 protein has one entry. Of about 300,000 distinct CDR3 sequences listed, about 82% are singletons. The CD8+ and CD4+ T cells were isolated magnetically using a negative isolation approach, whereas the TEMRA cells were enriched by FACS. V shed 6 bases and J 9 bases; nucleotides not matched to a gene: 7. Germline V lookup: CDR1 MNHEY, CDR2 SVGAGI. This CDR3 is built from 15 residues. This sample is drawn from a study of CD8 T cells in Susac syndrome. Study results and caveats: The study's TCR sequencing and HLA analysis covered a relatively small number of individuals, and the study acknowledged this.

Sequenced sample: CD8+ T cells from PBMCs. This rearrangement joins TRBV6-5 to TRBJ2-1; 14 bases are shared with TRBD2. The origin of this receptor is a human donor with multiple sclerosis. This CDR3 reads CASRFGTSGGLEQFF. For the CDR3, the DNA is TGTGCCAGCAGGTTTGGGACTAGCGGGGGACTTGAGCAGTTCTTC.